This is a list of T cell receptor beta chains from one sample in a study of T cells in Graves' hyperthyroidism and ophthalmopathy. MiXCR was run by TCRdb on the multiplex PCR reads, yielding one entry per CDR3 protein. The sample has 500,000 to 650,000 distinct CDR3 sequences; roughly 15% are singletons. The sample consisted of blood. These receptors originate from a woman aged 45-65 years with Graves' ophthalmopathy. Both conserved end residues are part of each CDR3. A D gene is named only where the DNA matches it firmly. Size is omitted from some rows. Given values are once, few, many or a class for expanded clones.

v_call	j_call	clone_size	d_call	cdr3_aa	cdr3_nt
TRBV7-2	TRBJ2-5	many	NA	CASSLAGQVQETQYF	TGTGCCAGCAGCTTAGCAGGGCAGGTCCAAGAGACCCAGTACTTC
TRBV4-2	TRBJ2-5	few	TRBD1	CASSPTGTEKETQYF	TGTGCCAGCAGTCCGACCGGGACAGAGAAAGAGACCCAGTACTTC
TRBV4-2	TRBJ2-3	many	TRBD2	CASSQDGGGYTQYF	TGTGCCAGCAGCCAAGATGGCGGGGGGTATACGCAGTATTTT
TRBV10-3	TRBJ1-1	many	NA	CAISRETGLRTEAFF	TGTGCCATCAGTAGAGAAACGGGGCTGCGGACTGAAGCTTTCTTT
TRBV28	TRBJ2-5	many	TRBD1	CASSPDGTGRTQYF	TGTGCCAGCAGTCCGGACGGGACAGGGAGGACCCAGTACTTC
TRBV24-1	TRBJ2-1	NA	NA	CATSDFSAGRSYNEQFF	TGTGCCACCAGTGATTTTTCGGCGGGACGTTCCTACAATGAGCAGTTCTTC
TRBV28	TRBJ2-3	NA	TRBD2	CASTTSGRALDTQYF	TGTGCCAGCACGACTAGCGGGAGGGCCTTAGATACGCAGTATTTT
TRBV2	TRBJ1-1	NA	NA	CASIWGGGHTEAFF	TGTGCCAGCATATGGGGGGGCGGGCACACTGAAGCTTTCTTT
TRBV27	TRBJ2-2	many	NA	CASSLLENTGELFF	TGTGCCAGCAGCCTTTTAGAGAACACCGGGGAGCTGTTTTTT
TRBV11-3	TRBJ1-4	many	NA	CASSLDTNEKLFF	TGTGCCAGCAGCTTAGACACTAATGAAAAACTGTTTTTT
TRBV19	TRBJ2-2	NA	TRBD2	CASSIMVQREASNTGELFF	TGTGCCAGTAGTATAATGGTGCAGCGGGAGGCCTCTAACACCGGGGAGCTGTTTTTT
TRBV15	TRBJ2-3	many	NA	CATSRVGYSTDTQYF	TGTGCCACCAGCAGAGTCGGGTATAGCACAGATACGCAGTATTTT
TRBV7-9	TRBJ1-5	few	NA	CASSLDAGSQPQHF	TGTGCCAGCAGCTTAGACGCGGGTTCTCAGCCCCAGCATTTT
TRBV5-4	TRBJ1-6	few	TRBD1	CASSLPGQYNSPLHF	TGTGCCAGCAGCTTACCGGGACAGTATAATTCACCCCTCCACTTT
TRBV6-5	TRBJ1-5	few	NA	CASSYGGLGNQPQHF	TGTGCCAGCAGTTATGGGGGTTTGGGCAATCAGCCCCAGCATTTT
TRBV20-1	TRBJ2-7	many	NA	CSARQVQYEQYF	TGCAGTGCTAGGCAGGTCCAATACGAGCAGTACTTC
TRBV7-2	TRBJ1-4	many	NA	CASSSPPRGGFHEKLFF	TGTGCCAGCAGCTCCCCGCCCCGAGGGGGGTTTCATGAAAAACTGTTTTTT
TRBV27	TRBJ2-3	many	TRBD2	CASSSFTSGASTDTQYF	TGTGCCAGCAGTTCTTTTACTAGCGGGGCTAGCACAGATACGCAGTATTTT
TRBV7-8	TRBJ2-1	many	NA	CASSLLGSNNEQFF	TGTGCCAGCAGCTTATTGGGGTCCAACAATGAGCAGTTCTTC
TRBV5-1	TRBJ2-2	few	TRBD2	CASSSTSGGENTGELFF	TGCGCCAGCAGCTCGACTAGCGGTGGGGAGAACACCGGGGAGCTGTTTTTT
TRBV28	TRBJ2-1	many	TRBD2	CASSLMRTSGRNEQFF	TGTGCCAGCAGTTTAATGAGGACTAGCGGGAGGAATGAGCAGTTCTTC
TRBV12-3/TRBV12-4	TRBJ2-5	NA	TRBD1	CASTPGQGEKTQYF	TGTGCCAGCACCCCGGGACAGGGGGAAAAGACCCAGTACTTC
TRBV6-1	TRBJ2-2	NA	TRBD2	CASTHGGGIRNTGELFF	TGTGCCAGCACCCACGGGGGGGGCATAAGAAACACCGGGGAGCTGTTTTTT
TRBV19	TRBJ1-5	NA	NA	CASSIRREFQPQHF	TGTGCCAGTAGTATTCGTAGGGAATTTCAGCCCCAGCATTTT
TRBV19	TRBJ2-7	NA	NA	CASSIGTGIHEQYF	TGTGCCAGTAGTATTGGAACAGGGATCCACGAGCAGTACTTC
TRBV12-3/TRBV12-4	TRBJ2-3	many	NA	CASRSGWEPTDTQYF	TGTGCCAGCAGGTCCGGGTGGGAGCCGACAGATACGCAGTATTTT
TRBV6-1	TRBJ1-5	NA	TRBD1	CASSQQGLGQPQHF	TGTGCCAGCAGTCAACAGGGGTTAGGGCAGCCCCAGCATTTT
TRBV5-1	TRBJ1-5	few	NA	CASSPQRGQPQHF	TGCGCCAGCAGCCCGCAGAGAGGTCAGCCCCAGCATTTT
TRBV2	TRBJ1-1	many	NA	CASTAQGNTEAFF	TGTGCCAGCACTGCTCAGGGGAACACTGAAGCTTTCTTT
TRBV6-2/TRBV6-3	TRBJ1-2	many	NA	CASTAQGYGYTF	TGTGCCAGCACCGCCCAGGGTTATGGCTACACCTTC
TRBV28	TRBJ2-3	many	TRBD2	CASIRLAGGLARDTQYF	TGTGCCAGCATAAGGCTAGCGGGAGGGCTCGCGAGAGATACGCAGTATTTT
TRBV10-3	TRBJ2-7	NA	TRBD1	CATRPPGQSINEQYF	TGTGCCACTCGACCTCCGGGACAGTCGATCAACGAGCAGTACTTC
TRBV6-1	TRBJ1-1	many	NA	CASSETLNTEAFF	TGTGCCAGCAGTGAAACGTTGAACACTGAAGCTTTCTTT
TRBV10-3	TRBJ2-7	NA	TRBD1	CAIRTGVPYEQYF	TGTGCCATCAGGACAGGGGTCCCCTACGAGCAGTACTTC
TRBV19	TRBJ2-3	few	NA	CASTWGAEDTQYF	TGTGCCTCCACGTGGGGAGCAGAAGATACGCAGTATTTT
TRBV20-1	TRBJ1-1	many	NA	CSARKGREAFF	TGCAGTGCCCGAAAGGGGAGGGAAGCTTTCTTT
TRBV27	TRBJ2-7	few	NA	CASSLSGADEQYF	TGTGCCAGCAGTTTATCTGGGGCGGACGAGCAGTACTTC
TRBV28	TRBJ1-1	many	NA	CASSSRSSTEAFF	TGTGCCAGCAGTTCGAGGTCCAGCACTGAAGCTTTCTTT
TRBV24-1	TRBJ2-7	many	NA	CATSDTTGGGRYEQYF	TGTGCCACCAGTGATACGACGGGAGGGGGCCGATACGAGCAGTACTTC
TRBV5-4	TRBJ1-2	NA	TRBD1	CASSGPDRGEVGYTF	TGTGCCAGCAGCGGACCGGACAGGGGTGAAGTCGGCTACACCTTC
TRBV24-1	TRBJ1-1	many	TRBD1	CATEGTEGTEAFF	TGTGCCACCGAAGGGACAGAAGGCACTGAAGCTTTCTTT